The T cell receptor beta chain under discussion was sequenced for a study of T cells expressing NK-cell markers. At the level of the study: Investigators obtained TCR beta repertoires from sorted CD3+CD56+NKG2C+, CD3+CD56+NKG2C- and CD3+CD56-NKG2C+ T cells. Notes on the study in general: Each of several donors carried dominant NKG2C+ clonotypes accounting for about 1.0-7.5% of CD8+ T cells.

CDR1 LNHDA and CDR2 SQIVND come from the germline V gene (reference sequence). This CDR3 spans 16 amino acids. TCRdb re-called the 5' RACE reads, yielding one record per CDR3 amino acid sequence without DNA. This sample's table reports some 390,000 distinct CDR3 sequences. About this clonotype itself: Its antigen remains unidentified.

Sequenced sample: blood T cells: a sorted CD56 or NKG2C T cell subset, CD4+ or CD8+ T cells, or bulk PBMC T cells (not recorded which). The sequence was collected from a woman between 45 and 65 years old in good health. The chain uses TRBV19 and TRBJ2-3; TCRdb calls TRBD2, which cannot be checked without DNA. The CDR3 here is CASSIHAGVVTDTQYF.